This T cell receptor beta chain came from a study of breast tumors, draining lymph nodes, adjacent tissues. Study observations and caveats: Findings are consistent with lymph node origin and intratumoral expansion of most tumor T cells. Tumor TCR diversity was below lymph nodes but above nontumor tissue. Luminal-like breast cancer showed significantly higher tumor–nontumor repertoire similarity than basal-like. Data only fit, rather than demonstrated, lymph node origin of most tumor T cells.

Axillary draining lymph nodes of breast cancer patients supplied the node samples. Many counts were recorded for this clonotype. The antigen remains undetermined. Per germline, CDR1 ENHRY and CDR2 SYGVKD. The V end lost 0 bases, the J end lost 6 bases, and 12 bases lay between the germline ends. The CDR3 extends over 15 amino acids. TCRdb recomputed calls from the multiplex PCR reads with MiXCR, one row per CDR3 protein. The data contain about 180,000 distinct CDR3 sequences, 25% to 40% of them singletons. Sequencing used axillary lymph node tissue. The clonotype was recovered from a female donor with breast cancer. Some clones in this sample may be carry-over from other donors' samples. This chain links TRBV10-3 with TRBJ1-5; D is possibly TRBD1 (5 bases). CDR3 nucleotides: TGTGCCATCAGTGAGTCTTCAGGGAGGACTCAGCCCCAGCATTTT. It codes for CAISESSGRTQPQHF.